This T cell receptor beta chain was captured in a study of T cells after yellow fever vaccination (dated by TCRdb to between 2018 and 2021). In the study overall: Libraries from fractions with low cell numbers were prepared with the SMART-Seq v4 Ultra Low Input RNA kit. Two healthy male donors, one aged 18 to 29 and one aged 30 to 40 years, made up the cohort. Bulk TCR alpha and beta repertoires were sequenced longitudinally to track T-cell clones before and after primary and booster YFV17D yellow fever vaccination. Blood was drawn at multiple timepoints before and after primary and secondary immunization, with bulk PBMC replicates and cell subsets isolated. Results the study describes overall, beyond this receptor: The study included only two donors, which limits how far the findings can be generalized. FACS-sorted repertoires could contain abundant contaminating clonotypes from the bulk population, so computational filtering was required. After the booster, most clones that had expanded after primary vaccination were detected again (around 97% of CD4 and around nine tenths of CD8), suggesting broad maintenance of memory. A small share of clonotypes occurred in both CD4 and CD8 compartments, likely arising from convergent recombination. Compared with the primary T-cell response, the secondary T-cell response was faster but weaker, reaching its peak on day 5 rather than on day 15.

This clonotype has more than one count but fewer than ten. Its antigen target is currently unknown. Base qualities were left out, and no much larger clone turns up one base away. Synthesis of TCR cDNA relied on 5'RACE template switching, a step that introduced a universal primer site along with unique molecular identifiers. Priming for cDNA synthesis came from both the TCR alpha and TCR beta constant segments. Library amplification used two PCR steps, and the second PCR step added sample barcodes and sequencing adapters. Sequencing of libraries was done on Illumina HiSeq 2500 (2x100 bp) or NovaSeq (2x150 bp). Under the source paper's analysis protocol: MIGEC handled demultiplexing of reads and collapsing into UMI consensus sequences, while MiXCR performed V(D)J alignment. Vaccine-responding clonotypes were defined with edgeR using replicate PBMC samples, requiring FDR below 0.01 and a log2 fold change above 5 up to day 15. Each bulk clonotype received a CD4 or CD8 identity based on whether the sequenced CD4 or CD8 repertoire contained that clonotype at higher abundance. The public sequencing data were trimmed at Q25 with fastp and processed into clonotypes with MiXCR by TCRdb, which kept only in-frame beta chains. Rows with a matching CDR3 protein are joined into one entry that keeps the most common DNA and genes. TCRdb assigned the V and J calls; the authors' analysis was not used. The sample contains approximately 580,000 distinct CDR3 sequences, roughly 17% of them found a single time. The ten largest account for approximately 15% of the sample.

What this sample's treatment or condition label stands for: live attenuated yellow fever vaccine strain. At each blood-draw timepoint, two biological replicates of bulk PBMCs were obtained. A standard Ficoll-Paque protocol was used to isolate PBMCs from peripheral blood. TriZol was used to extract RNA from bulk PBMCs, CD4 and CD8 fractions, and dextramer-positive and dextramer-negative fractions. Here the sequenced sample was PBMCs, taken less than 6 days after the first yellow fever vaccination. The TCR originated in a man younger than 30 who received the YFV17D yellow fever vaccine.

The CDR3 here reads CASSYATDTQYF. The bases are TGTGCCAGCAGTTACGCGACAGATACGCAGTATTTT. Recombination joined TRBV6-6 with TRBJ2-3, with the D gene not confidently named. The germline V gene (reference sequence) yields MNHNY for CDR1 and SVGAGI for CDR2. V loses 2 bases, J loses 3 bases, and the germline ends lie 3 bases apart. The CDR3 starts with the cysteine, ends with the phenylalanine, and has 12 residues. Only the CDR3 DNA stays, 36 bases, in frame from base 1.